This T cell receptor (beta chain) was captured in a study of cytomegalovirus exposure and HLA in healthy donors. The CDR3 spans 14 residues. Germline values: CDR1 MDHEN, CDR2 SYDVKM. V lost 8 bases to trimming and J lost 0 bases, with 12 bases between them. The study's findings and limits: In vitro, three CMV-associated chains proved specific for CMV antigens. Most of the TCR beta V segments (in an earlier analysis) were productive either about 90% or about 30% of the time. The classifier was said to identify cytomegalovirus status with high specificity and sensitivity.

The primer mix had 60 Vbeta and 13 Jbeta primers. Assay used: immunoSEQ multiplex PCR; TCRdb lists only in-frame clones, some missing. The sample yields 150,000 to 200,000 clones, nearly 80% seen once. Of note for this clone: No antigen is known for it.

This clonotype was obtained from a man aged 50 to 60 in good health and CMV-seropositive. The chain couples TRBV28 to TRBJ2-3; D remains ambiguous. The sequencing sample was made of PBMCs. The CDR3 loop reads CASFSERSTDTQYF. For the CDR3, the DNA is TGTGCCAGCTTTTCTGAACGGAGCACAGATACGCAGTATTTT.